A single sample gave rise to the 20 T cell receptor beta chains below, sequenced in a study of blood T cell repertoires in COVID-19. Some clones are missing from TCRdb's copy, which holds only in-frame ones; the method was immunoSEQ multiplex PCR. Here the sample spans roughly 69,000 clones, approximately 79% being singletons. Material for sequencing was peripheral blood. Source of these receptors: a human donor in a cohort sampled during active COVID-19.

The chain has TRBV3-1 (or the pseudogene TRBV3-2) and TRBJ1-4; D unresolved. Germline V gene sequence: CDR1 LGHDT, CDR2 YNNKEL (reference sequence). This CDR3 contains 15 residues. Trimming shortened V by 3 bases and J by 4 bases, and 12 bases separated the two germline ends. CDR3 nucleotide sequence: TGTGCCAGCAGCCAGGGCCTAGCCATTAATGAAAAACTGTTTTTT. Translation gives CASSQGLAINEKLFF.

J is TRBJ1-1 and V is TRBV30; D is uncertain. Germline lookup yields CDR1 GTSNPN and CDR2 SVGIG (reference sequence). Trimming cost V 0 bases and J 5 bases, with 16 bases left between them. The CDR3 length is 15 residues. Written as DNA, the CDR3 is TGTGCCTGGAGTGTTATGGGCCTCTCGGGGACTGAAGCTTTCTTT. It codes for CAWSVMGLSGTEAFF.

The chain has TRBV6-5 and TRBJ1-1; D is perhaps TRBD1 (5 bases). The CDR3 length is 16 residues. V lost 0 bases and J lost 2, with 13 bases in between. In germline, CDR1 is MNHEY, CDR2 SVGAGI. In nucleotides, the CDR3 is TGTGCCAGCAGTTACTCGACGAACAGGAGAAACACTGAAGCTTTCTTT. It encodes CASSYSTNRRNTEAFF.

V is TRBV15 and J is TRBJ2-1; 7 bases agree with TRBD2. V lost 6 bases, J lost 5 bases, and 13 bases stayed unmatched. CDR3 length: 16 residues. Germline V gene lookup returns CDR1 LNHNV and CDR2 YYDKDF (reference sequence). In DNA form, the CDR3 reads TGTGCCACCAGGCTATTCGGTAGCGGGCGGGACAATGAGCAGTTCTTC. Translating gives CATRLFGSGRDNEQFF.

The table lists this clone with many counts. J is TRBJ1-1 and V is TRBV6-5, with D possibly matching TRBD1 (6 bases). The germline V and J ends were trimmed by 6 bases and 3 bases, with 11 bases remaining between them. The CDR3 covers 13 residues. The V gene's germline CDR1 is MNHEY and CDR2 SVGAGI. CDR3 nucleotides: TGTGCCAGCAGAACAGGGAAATACACTGAAGCTTTCTTT. Translated: CASRTGKYTEAFF.

Remarks on this clone: A junction boundary mismatches the germline segment, possibly from a read error. This chain links TRBV19 with TRBJ1-1; D possibly corresponds to TRBD1 (6 bases). Germline lookup yields CDR1 LNHDA and CDR2 SQIVND (reference sequence). This CDR3 region has 15 residues. The CDR3: CASRIGGRGYTEAFF. The CDR3 region has the DNA TGTGCCAGTCGTATAGGGGGGCGCGGGTACACTGAAGCTTTCTTT.

This clone occurred a few times. The chain uses TRBV5-1 and TRBJ2-6, with TRBD2 identical over 9 bases. The CDR3 is 19 residues long. Per the germline V gene, CDR1 is SGHRS and CDR2 is YFSETQ. With 6 bases clipped from V and 0 bases from J, the junction kept 13 bases outside the gene matches. CDR3: CASTYVETSGISGANVLTF. DNA for the CDR3: TGCGCCAGCACCTACGTCGAGACTAGCGGCATCTCTGGGGCCAACGTCCTGACTTTC. The complete variable domain, with remaining parts taken from reference TRBV5-1 and TRBJ2-6, reads KAGVTQTPRYLIKTRGQQVTLSCSPISGHRSVSWYQQTPGQGLQFLFEYFSETQRNKGNFPGRFSGRQFSNSRSEMNVSTLELGDSALYLCASTYVETSGISGANVLTFGAGSRLTVL.

The rearrangement uses TRBV11-2 and TRBJ2-3; TRBD2 matches 14 bases. The J segment lost 2 bases and the V segment lost 4 bases, leaving 5 bases of the junction unmatched. Looked up from germline, CDR1 is SGHAT and CDR2 is FQNNGV. The CDR3 runs to 17 residues. The CDR3 coding sequence is TGTGCCAGCAGCTCCGGGACTAGCGGGGGCTTCACAGATACGCAGTATTTT. Its protein product is CASSSGTSGGFTDTQYF.

The sample holds one count of this clone. J is TRBJ2-6 and V is TRBV5-4; D perhaps matches TRBD1 (5 bases). Germline-derived CDR1 and CDR2 are SGHNT and YYREEE (reference sequence). V was clipped by 1 base and J by 2 bases, with 10 bases between them. The CDR3 covers 16 residues. The CDR3 is CASSLLLGAGANVLTF. The CDR3 DNA reads as TGTGCCAGCAGCTTGCTGTTAGGGGCTGGGGCCAACGTCCTGACTTTC.

The rearrangement uses TRBV19 and TRBJ2-1, with 10 bases matching TRBD2. CDR1 LNHDA and CDR2 SQIVND come from the germline V gene (reference sequence). Trimming removed 4 bases from V and 6 bases from J; junction bases left unmatched: 3. This CDR3 has 14 residues. Here the CDR3 reads CASSTSGGGNEQFF. CDR3 in DNA: TGTGCCAGTAGTACTAGCGGGGGTGGCAATGAGCAGTTCTTC.

The chain carries TRBV11-2 and TRBJ1-4; no firm D call. The CDR3 sequence is 15 residues long. Germline V lookup: CDR1 SGHAT, CDR2 FQNNGV. V was clipped by 6 bases and J by 3 bases, with 14 bases between them. The CDR3 here is CASSPEGLSNEKLFF. In nucleotides, the CDR3 is TGTGCCAGCAGTCCGGAGGGTCTGTCTAATGAAAAACTGTTTTTT.

A few counts support this clone. The chain joins TRBV7-2 to TRBJ1-6; maybe TRBD1 (6 bases). Germline assignment: CDR1 SGHTA and CDR2 FQGNSA. V dropped 6 bases and J dropped 10 bases, with 16 bases sitting between them. The CDR3 sequence is 14 residues long. The CDR3 sequence is CASSSGQFRSPLHF. Here the CDR3 DNA reads TGTGCCAGCAGTTCGGGACAATTCAGGTCACCCCTCCACTTT.

The V and J genes are TRBV7-6 and TRBJ2-1; maybe TRBD1 (6 bases). The CDR3 is 16 residues long. With 4 bases removed from V and 6 bases from J, the gap between germline ends came to 19 bases. The germline V gene encodes CDR1 SGHVS and CDR2 FNYEAQ. The CDR3 nucleotides read TGTGCCAGCAGCTCACACCGCACAGGGAAAACCAATGAGCAGTTCTTC. This gives the protein CASSSHRTGKTNEQFF.

This chain uses TRBV14 with TRBJ2-1; TRBD2 agrees at 15 bases. The germline V gene has CDR1 SGHDN and CDR2 FVKESK. This CDR3 spans 16 amino acids. J gave up 6 bases and V 1 base, and 1 base lay outside the gene matches. The CDR3 DNA sequence: TGTGCCAGCAGCCAAGGGGGACTAGCGGGAGGCAATGAGCAGTTCTTC. This gives the protein CASSQGGLAGGNEQFF.

The DNA for the CDR3 is TGCAGCGTTGAGACTAGGTCCTCCTACGAGCAGTACTTC. Protein product: CSVETRSSYEQYF. The chain recombines TRBV29-1 with TRBJ2-7; possibly TRBD2 for D (6 bases). The V and J ends lost 3 bases and 0 bases respectively, with 9 bases between them. CDR1 is SQVTM, CDR2 ANQGSEA, per germline. The CDR3 loop spans 13 amino acids.

The chain is built from TRBV5-4 and TRBJ1-2; D call uncertain. The V gene's germline CDR1 is SGHNT and CDR2 YYREEE (reference sequence). V lost 7 bases to trimming and J lost 5 bases, with 9 bases between them. This CDR3 region has 11 residues. CDR3 sequence: CASGAYYGYTF. The CDR3 region has the DNA TGTGCCAGCGGAGCTTATTATGGCTACACCTTC.

This clone showed up just a few times. The genes are TRBV7-9 and TRBJ2-7; D might be TRBD2 (5 bases). V lost 5 bases and J lost 3, with 11 bases in between. The CDR3 runs 13 residues. Germline CDR1 and CDR2: SEHNR and FQNEAQ (reference sequence). The CDR3 region has the DNA TGTGCCAGCAGCCAGCAAGGGAGCTACGAGCAGTACTTC. This codes for CASSQQGSYEQYF.

V gene TRBV4-1 combines with J gene TRBJ1-4, with 7 bases fitting TRBD1. The CDR3 extends over 13 amino acids. From germline, CDR1 is MGHRA and CDR2 YSYEKL. J lost 8 bases, V lost 5 bases, and 5 bases had no gene match. The CDR3 spells CASSDRVYEKLFF. The CDR3 DNA reads TGCGCCAGCAGCGACAGGGTTTACGAAAAACTGTTTTTT.

The chain is built from TRBV30 and TRBJ1-1, with a weak D call TRBD1 (6 bases). Germline assignment: CDR1 GTSNPN and CDR2 SVGIG (reference sequence). Trimming removed 1 base from V and 3 bases from J, with 12 bases in between. The CDR3 is made up of 14 amino acids. The CDR3 sequence is CAWSEQGRDTEAFF. Written as DNA, the CDR3 is TGTGCCTGGAGTGAGCAGGGGAGGGACACTGAAGCTTTCTTT.

The chain carries TRBV18 and TRBJ1-1; 7 nucleotides agree with TRBD1. The CDR3 length is 14 residues. V dropped 5 bases and J dropped 4; count of bases not matched to a gene: 7. The germline V gene encodes CDR1 KGHSH and CDR2 LQKENI. In DNA form, the CDR3 reads TGTGCCAGCTCAGAGACAGGGACTTCCACTGAAGCTTTCTTT. It yields the protein CASSETGTSTEAFF. Looking up the rest from reference TRBV18 and TRBJ1-1 gives the full variable domain: NAGVMQNPRHLVRRRGQEARLRCSPMKGHSHVYWYRQLPEEGLKFMVYLQKENIIDESGMPKERFSAEFPKEGPSILRIQQVVRGDSAAYFCASSETGTSTEAFFGQGTRLTVV.